The clone carrying this TCR beta chain came up many times. Its target is not known. RNA transcripts served as the template for amplifying TCR beta CDR3 regions. Using the HTBI primer set, a first-round RT-PCR was run on the TCR CDR3. TCRdb re-called the multiplex PCR reads with MiXCR, one entry per CDR3 protein. The table records 300,000 to 450,000 distinct CDR3 sequences, roughly 12% of them present only once. Diagnosing involved the use of clinical symptoms, serum thyroxine and TRAb, thyroid ultrasound and orbital computed tomography. PBMCs were derived from about 10 ml fresh peripheral blood. This sample is part of a study of T cells in Graves' hyperthyroidism and ophthalmopathy. Overall study findings and caveats: Most thyroid clonotypes expanded above 0.001 were also detected in blood.

Unmatched junction bases numbered 5, after V lost 3 bases and J lost 8 bases. The CDR3 length is 14 residues. Germline lookup yields CDR1 SGHRS and CDR2 YFSETQ. The chain has TRBV5-1 and TRBJ1-1; TRBD1 agrees at 12 bases. The receptor's source is a man between 25 and 39 years old with Graves' hyperthyroidism that later progressed to Graves' ophthalmopathy. Sequenced: blood. CDR3 residues: CASSYGTGGAEAFF. CDR3 nucleotide sequence: TGCGCCAGCAGCTATGGGACAGGGGGCGCGGAAGCTTTCTTT.